The 27 T cell receptor beta chains below were found in one sample sequenced in a study of cytomegalovirus exposure and HLA in healthy donors (dated by TCRdb to between 2016 and 2019). Library construction relied on the immunoSEQ multiplex PCR assay. A mixture of 60 forward primers for TCR Vbeta segments and 13 reverse primers for TCR Jbeta segments was used in the multiplex PCR. TCRdb took over this immuneACCESS table, retaining in-frame rearrangements with V and J assigned. Such tables are incomplete; in checked studies, under half of the missing clones stem from an unresolved V gene, and the remainder is unexplained. A total of approximately 120,000 clones appear in this sample, around 76% of them only once. The leading ten clones occupy approximately 13% of the sample. Material: PBMCs. The receptors here all came from a woman aged 55-69 years in good health and CMV-seropositive.

V usage is TRBV14 and J usage is TRBJ2-2; TRBD2 aligns across 8 bases. This CDR3 has 16 amino acids. The germline CDR1 and CDR2 sequences are SGHDN and FVKESK. V lost 2 bases to trimming and J lost 5 bases; unmatched junction nucleotides: 7. The CDR3 region has the DNA TGTGCCAGCAGCCAAATAGTAAGCGGGAGAACCGGGGAGCTGTTTTTT. It yields the protein CASSQIVSGRTGELFF.

The chain is built from TRBV5-1 and TRBJ2-5; 8 bases are shared with TRBD2. The J call is in doubt because the DNA end fits TRBJ2-7 better. The CDR3 extends over 19 amino acids. Germline loops: CDR1 SGHRS, CDR2 YFSETQ. DNA for the CDR3: TGCGCCAGCAGCTCAAGCAGCGTCACTAGCGGAGGGTCGTCCTACGAGCAGTACTTC. Residues: CASSSSSVTSGGSSYEQYF.

This chain links TRBV6-1 with TRBJ2-7; TRBD1 agrees at 8 bases. Germline V gene sequence: CDR1 MNHNS, CDR2 SASEGT. The CDR3 is 15 residues long. The V and J ends lost 1 base and 5 bases, in that order; junction bases with no gene match: 7. As DNA, the CDR3 is TGTGCCAGCAGTGAAGGGTGGACAGGGACCCACGAGCAGTACTTC. This sequence encodes CASSEGWTGTHEQYF.

This clone was seen once. The genes are TRBV5-4 and TRBJ2-1, with TRBD2 as a possible D gene (6 bases). The CDR3 consists of 12 residues. The ends were cut back, 4 bases at V and 8 bases at J, with 10 bases in the middle. Germline V gene data show CDR1 as SGHNT and CDR2 as YYREEE (reference sequence). The CDR3 sequence: CASSGGSDEQFF. CDR3 DNA: TGTGCCAGCAGCGGGGGGAGTGATGAGCAGTTCTTC.

This chain connects TRBV5-1 to TRBJ1-2; possibly TRBD1 for D (6 bases). The germline V gene encodes CDR1 SGHRS and CDR2 YFSETQ. V shed 1 base and J shed 8 bases, with 12 bases lying between them. This CDR3 is 13 amino acids long. The CDR3 loop reads CASSLSGTMGYTF. The CDR3 nucleotides are TGCGCCAGCAGCTTGTCAGGGACAATGGGCTACACCTTC.

Comments on this clone: This sample includes further DNA sequences coding for the same CDR3. The rearrangement uses TRBV29-1 and TRBJ1-1, with D maybe TRBD1 (5 bases). V lost 5 bases and J 4 bases, leaving 14 bases between the germline ends. Germline loops: CDR1 SQVTM, CDR2 ANQGSEA. CDR3 length: 13 amino acids. The CDR3 DNA sequence: TGCAGCGTTCATAAAACAGGCGGCACTGAAGCTTTCTTT. This gives the protein CSVHKTGGTEAFF.

The chain couples TRBV6-5 to TRBJ1-1, with 8 bases aligning to TRBD1. Per the germline V gene, CDR1 is MNHEY and CDR2 is SVGAGI. The V gene end was trimmed by 8 bases and the J gene end by 1 base; junction bases not matched to a gene: 9. CDR3 size: 15 residues. The CDR3 region is CASGLTGQGNTEAFF. The CDR3 DNA sequence: TGTGCCAGCGGATTAACAGGACAGGGGAACACTGAAGCTTTCTTT.

The chain couples TRBV4-1 to TRBJ2-7; 8 bases match TRBD2. The CDR3 length is 15 residues. Trimming removed 4 bases from V and 2 bases from J; junction bases left unmatched: 7. The germline V gene encodes CDR1 MGHRA and CDR2 YSYEKL. Here the CDR3 reads CASSPVAGLPYEQYF. The CDR3 DNA is TGCGCCAGCAGCCCTGTAGCGGGACTACCCTACGAGCAGTACTTC.

The gene calls are TRBV19 and TRBJ1-5; TRBD1 agrees at 7 bases. The germline gives CDR1 LNHDA, CDR2 SQIVND (reference sequence). This CDR3 contains 14 residues. The V and J ends lost 6 bases and 6 bases, in that order; junction bases with no gene match: 8. The CDR3: CASSRQGLGQPQHF. Here the CDR3 DNA reads TGTGCCAGTAGCCGACAGGGCCTAGGTCAGCCCCAGCATTTT.

This clone appeared once. The junction differs from germline at one of its ends, possibly a read error. The chain joins TRBV7-2 to TRBJ2-7; D uncertain. CDR1 is SGHTA and CDR2 is FQGNSA in the germline V gene. This CDR3 contains 13 residues. The CDR3 DNA reads TGTGCCAGCAGCTTAGCTATATCCTACGAGCGGTACTTC. Its protein product is CASSLAISYERYF.

The sample holds a few counts of this clone. The V gene is TRBV30, the J gene TRBJ1-4; D gene ambiguous. Germline V gene lookup returns CDR1 GTSNPN and CDR2 SVGIG (reference sequence). V was cut by 5 bases and J by 3 bases, with 13 bases left in between. This CDR3 region has 14 residues. The CDR3 is CAWARRGSNEKLFF. Written as DNA, the CDR3 is TGTGCCTGGGCCCGGCGGGGTTCTAATGAAAAACTGTTTTTT. The full variable domain, in which reference TRBV30 and TRBJ1-4 provide the parts outside the CDR3, is SQTIHQWPATLVQPVGSPLSLECTVEGTSNPNLYWYRQAAGRGLQLLFYSVGIGQISSEVPQNLSASRPQDRQFILSSKKLLLSDSGFYLCAWARRGSNEKLFFGSGTQLSVL.

The chain has TRBV29-1 and TRBJ2-7; 10 bases fit TRBD1. V was pared by 5 bases and J by 2 bases, with 6 bases of the junction left unmatched. The CDR3 length is 14 residues. Germline CDR1 SQVTM, CDR2 ANQGSEA. The CDR3 DNA reads TGCAGCGTTTCACGGACAGGGGGACCCTACGAGCAGTACTTC. Residues: CSVSRTGGPYEQYF.

The J gene is TRBJ1-5, the V gene TRBV6-6; D is unclear. Trimming took off 3 bases at V and 6 bases at J, with 18 bases between the two ends. This CDR3 has 16 residues. The germline V gene encodes CDR1 MNHNY and CDR2 SVGAGI (reference sequence). The CDR3, as DNA: TGTGCCAGCAGTTATGTGGAACCTGAAGGCGGTCAGCCCCAGCATTTT. Its translation: CASSYVEPEGGQPQHF.

The rearrangement joins TRBV7-6 to TRBJ1-1; TRBD1 is a possible D gene (5 bases). CDR1 is SGHVS, CDR2 FNYEAQ, per germline. V lost 1 base to trimming and J lost 3 bases, with 12 bases between them. CDR3 length equals 15 residues. The CDR3 nucleotides read TGTGCCAGCAGCTTAGGGGGGGATCGGTACACTGAAGCTTTCTTT. This translates into CASSLGGDRYTEAFF.

The chain carries TRBV11-2 and TRBJ1-3; no clear D. Looked up from germline, CDR1 is SGHAT and CDR2 is FQNNGV. The ends were cut back, 1 base at V and 4 bases at J, with 14 bases in the middle. The CDR3 loop spans 16 amino acids. The CDR3 loop reads CASSLGRAASGNTIYF. The DNA for the CDR3 is TGTGCCAGCAGCTTAGGGAGGGCGGCGTCCGGAAACACCATATATTTT.

This sequence joins TRBV2 and TRBJ2-3; D is perhaps TRBD2 (5 bases). The CDR3 spans 18 residues. Deletions cut 3 bases from V and 0 bases from J, with 19 bases between. Germline V CDR1 and CDR2: SNHLY, FYNNEI. The CDR3 region has the DNA TGTGCCAGCAGTGAGCGTCGAATTAGCGCCACTAGCACAGATACGCAGTATTTT. It is translated as CASSERRISATSTDTQYF.

This clone has only a few counts. The rearrangement uses TRBV7-9 and TRBJ2-7, with a weak D call TRBD2 (5 bases). This CDR3 comprises 15 residues. V was clipped by 0 bases and J by 4 bases, with 13 bases between them. CDR1 and CDR2 (germline): SEHNR, FQNEAQ (reference sequence). The CDR3 protein is CASSLAVVGKYEQYF. As DNA, the CDR3 is TGTGCCAGCAGCTTAGCGGTGGTCGGGAAATACGAGCAGTACTTC.

This chain links TRBV27 with TRBJ2-2; possible D gene TRBD1, 6 bases. This CDR3 has 14 residues. The germline V gene encodes CDR1 MNHEY and CDR2 SMNVEV (reference sequence). The ends were cut back, 6 bases at V and 4 bases at J, with 12 bases in the middle. Here the CDR3 reads CASRIQGITGELFF. CDR3 sequence (DNA): TGTGCCAGCAGGATACAGGGTATCACCGGGGAGCTGTTTTTT.

This clone appeared a few times. The rearrangement links TRBV9 to TRBJ1-4, with D possibly TRBD1 on 6 matching bases. The CDR3 contains 15 residues. V was shortened by 4 bases and J by 0 bases, with 10 bases between the two germline ends. The germline V gene encodes CDR1 SGDLS and CDR2 YYNGEE. CDR3 region: CASSSGQSTNEKLFF. The CDR3 DNA follows: TGTGCCAGCAGCTCCGGACAGTCAACTAATGAAAAACTGTTTTTT.

The genes are TRBV13 and TRBJ2-7; 11 bases line up with TRBD2. CDR1 and CDR2 (germline): PRHDT, FYEKMQ (reference sequence). The CDR3 is 15 residues long. V was pared by 4 bases and J by 3 bases, with 5 bases of the junction left unmatched. The CDR3 reads CASSSGTSGNYEQYF. The CDR3 nucleotides are TGTGCCAGCAGCTCCGGGACTAGCGGCAACTACGAGCAGTACTTC.

The rearrangement links TRBV14 to TRBJ2-1, with TRBD2 identical over 10 bases. Germline V gene data show CDR1 as SGHDN and CDR2 as FVKESK. The junction had 6 bases not matched to a gene; V was cut back by 0 bases and J by 10 bases. The CDR3 contains 15 residues. The CDR3 region is CASSQDPSGRTEQFF. The DNA of the CDR3 is TGTGCCAGCAGCCAAGATCCTAGCGGGAGAACCGAGCAGTTCTTC.

V usage is TRBV7-2 and J usage is TRBJ2-1; 11 bases align to TRBD2. Germline trimming cut 2 bases from V and 0 bases from J; bases unmatched to any gene: 6. The germline CDR1 and CDR2 sequences are SGHTA and FQGNSA. CDR3 length: 18 amino acids. The CDR3 region is CASSLIQGLAGSYNEQFF. In DNA, the CDR3 is TGTGCCAGCAGCTTAATCCAAGGACTAGCGGGCTCCTACAATGAGCAGTTCTTC.

This clone was found a few times. The chain has TRBV9 and TRBJ1-4, with 8 positions matching TRBD1. CDR1 SGDLS and CDR2 YYNGEE come from the germline V gene. This CDR3 is built from 15 residues. V was clipped by 0 bases and J by 8 bases; unmatched bases: 6. Written as DNA, the CDR3 is TGTGCCAGCAGCGTAGCAGGGGGCTGGGGGGAAAAACTGTTTTTT. It translates to CASSVAGGWGEKLFF.

The chain uses TRBV7-2 and TRBJ2-1; tentative D call: TRBD2 (5 bases). The CDR3 runs to 17 residues. Germline assignment: CDR1 SGHTA and CDR2 FQGNSA. The ends were cut back, 5 bases at V and 3 bases at J, with 20 bases in the middle. The CDR3 sequence: CASSPGAGRGLYNEQFF. The CDR3 DNA is TGTGCCAGCAGCCCCGGCGCGGGCAGAGGGCTCTACAATGAGCAGTTCTTC.

The chain couples TRBV6-5 to TRBJ2-3; D gene ambiguous. Germline CDR1 is MNHEY and CDR2 is SVGAGI. The length of the CDR3 is 13 residues. Trimming pared 6 bases from V and 4 bases from J, leaving 11 bases between. The CDR3: CASRTLAADTQYF. The CDR3 DNA follows: TGTGCCAGCAGAACATTGGCGGCAGATACGCAGTATTTT.

The chain recombines TRBV11-2 with TRBJ2-1; no definite D call. Germline V gene lookup returns CDR1 SGHAT and CDR2 FQNNGV. This CDR3 spans 14 amino acids. V was pared by 4 bases and J by 0 bases, with 7 bases between. For the CDR3, the DNA is TGTGCCAGCAGCTCCCTTAACTCCTACAATGAGCAGTTCTTC. Amino acid sequence: CASSSLNSYNEQFF.

The chain is built from TRBV6-5 and TRBJ1-6, with D perhaps matching TRBD1 (5 bases). The V and J ends lost 6 bases and 9 bases respectively, with 18 bases between them. The CDR3 runs to 15 residues. Germline V gives CDR1 MNHEY, CDR2 SVGAGI. CDR3 coding DNA: TGTGCCAGCAGAAGGGACGGAGGGGTGGGTTCACCCCTCCACTTT. Translated, it gives CASRRDGGVGSPLHF.